These 17 T cell receptor beta chains share one sample of origin, sequenced in a study of lymphopenia after photon versus proton radiotherapy. Method: immunoSEQ multiplex PCR; TCRdb's copy keeps in-frame clones and lacks some. The profile covers around 160,000 clones, with around nine tenths appearing a single time and 4% to 5% taken by the ten largest. The source was peripheral blood, collected from a patient treated with photon-based radiotherapy. All receptors derive from a man aged 50 to 59 with gastric cancer.

The chain employs TRBV7-9 and TRBJ1-2; TRBD1 agrees at 9 bases. The V and J ends lost 1 base and 5 bases, in that order; junction bases with no gene match: 8. The germline gives CDR1 SEHNR, CDR2 FQNEAQ (reference sequence). There are 16 residues in the CDR3. The CDR3 nucleotides are TGTGCCAGCAGCTTAGGGACCGGGACAGGGCCTTATGGCTACACCTTC. It codes for CASSLGTGTGPYGYTF.

The V gene is TRBV11-2, the J gene TRBJ2-2; 7 bases are shared with TRBD1. CDR3 length: 15 amino acids. V dropped 5 bases and J dropped 1; count of bases not matched to a gene: 4. Germline CDR1 and CDR2: SGHAT and FQNNGV. The CDR3 DNA reads as TGTGCCAGCAGCCTCGGACAGGTGAACACCGGGGAGCTGTTTTTT. It is translated as CASSLGQVNTGELFF.

The chain is built from TRBV30 and TRBJ1-5; D call uncertain. The CDR3 extends over 13 amino acids. CDR1 and CDR2 from the germline V gene are GTSNPN and SVGIG (reference sequence). V was shortened by 0 bases and J by 9 bases, with 12 bases between the two germline ends. The CDR3 DNA sequence: TGTGCCTGGAGTGTTCAGCTCAACGGGCCCCAGCATTTT. It codes for CAWSVQLNGPQHF.

The V and J genes are TRBV29-1 and TRBJ2-3, with D unresolved. From germline, CDR1 is SQVTM and CDR2 ANQGSEA. The CDR3 is 13 amino acids. Trimming removed 6 bases at V and 3 bases at J, with 13 bases between. This CDR3 is CSVPTSGTDTQYF. CDR3 DNA: TGCAGCGTACCGACATCAGGAACAGATACGCAGTATTTT.

The count of this clone is one. V is TRBV19 and J is TRBJ1-2; TRBD1 matches at 7 bases. Losses at the gene ends were 3 bases for V and 2 bases for J; bases not matched to a gene: 6. CDR1 LNHDA and CDR2 SQIVND come from the germline V gene (reference sequence). CDR3 length equals 15 residues. In nucleotides, the CDR3 is TGTGCCAGTAGTATTGGACAGGCCTTCAACTATGGCTACACCTTC. Translating it yields CASSIGQAFNYGYTF.

The chain has TRBV4-1 and TRBJ1-2; TRBD1 aligns across 9 bases. The CDR3 is 14 residues long. CDR1 is MGHRA and CDR2 is YSYEKL in the germline V gene. J gave up 5 bases and V 4 bases, and 5 bases lay outside the gene matches. The CDR3 DNA follows: TGCGCCAGCAGCCTTCGGACAGGGGAATATGGCTACACCTTC. Protein product: CASSLRTGEYGYTF.

V gene TRBV9 combines with J gene TRBJ2-1; 7 bases align to TRBD2. Germline CDR1 reads SGDLS; CDR2 reads YYNGEE. This CDR3 contains 15 residues. The ends lost 0 bases at V and 5 bases at J; junction bases unmatched: 5. The chain's CDR3 is CASSVASGGNNEQFF. The CDR3 DNA sequence: TGTGCCAGCAGCGTAGCTTCCGGGGGGAACAATGAGCAGTTCTTC.

The chain links TRBV7-2 to TRBJ2-5, with D maybe TRBD2 (5 bases). Trimming left V 0 bases short and J 8 bases short, with 16 bases between. The CDR3 sequence is 15 residues long. The germline gives CDR1 SGHTA, CDR2 FQGNSA. CDR3 DNA sequence: TGTGCCAGCAGCTTAGCCGGTTCGGGAAGTCAAACCCAGTACTTC. Protein product: CASSLAGSGSQTQYF.

The rearrangement links TRBV6-5 to TRBJ1-2; unclear D gene. CDR1 is MNHEY and CDR2 is SVGAGI in the germline V gene. This CDR3 spans 13 amino acids. Trimming pared 3 bases from V and 0 bases from J, leaving 5 bases between. The CDR3 DNA sequence: TGTGCCAGCAGTTATGGGACTAACTATGGCTACACCTTC. This sequence encodes CASSYGTNYGYTF.

The V and J genes are TRBV30 and TRBJ2-2; D may be TRBD2 (6 bases). Trimming pared 4 bases from V and 7 bases from J, leaving 7 bases between. The CDR3 runs 11 residues. Germline V gene sequence: CDR1 GTSNPN, CDR2 SVGIG (reference sequence). CDR3 protein: CAWTEGGELFF. The CDR3, as DNA: TGTGCCTGGACGGAGGGCGGGGAGCTGTTTTTT. Using reference TRBV30 and TRBJ2-2 for the parts outside the CDR3, the full variable domain is SQTIHQWPATLVQPVGSPLSLECTVEGTSNPNLYWYRQAAGRGLQLLFYSVGIGQISSEVPQNLSASRPQDRQFILSSKKLLLSDSGFYLCAWTEGGELFFGEGSRLTVL.

This chain joins TRBV5-5 and TRBJ2-1; D may correspond to TRBD1 or TRBD2 (6 bases each). CDR1 and CDR2 (germline): SGHKS, YYEKEE (reference sequence). This CDR3 is 18 amino acids long. Trimming cost V 0 bases and J 3 bases, with 19 bases left between them. Here the CDR3 reads CASSLVFGVQGGYNEQFF. The CDR3 DNA sequence: TGTGCCAGCAGCTTGGTGTTTGGAGTACAGGGAGGCTACAATGAGCAGTTCTTC.

V gene TRBV15 combines with J gene TRBJ1-4; weak D call: TRBD1 (5 bases). V lost 5 bases to trimming and J lost 8 bases, with 18 bases between them. CDR1 and CDR2 from the germline V gene are LNHNV and YYDKDF (reference sequence). The CDR3 spans 15 residues. In DNA, the CDR3 is TGTGCCACCAGCTTCGAATGGGGGGGAGGAGAAAAACTGTTTTTT. The encoded protein is CATSFEWGGGEKLFF. Full variable domain (missing parts from reference TRBV15 and TRBJ1-4): DAMVIQNPRYQVTQFGKPVTLSCSQTLNHNVMYWYQQKSSQAPKLLFHYYDKDFNNEADTPDNFQSRRPNTSFCFLDIRSPGLGDTAMYLCATSFEWGGGEKLFFGSGTQLSVL.

V usage is TRBV30 and J usage is TRBJ2-5; 7 nucleotides line up with TRBD2. The CDR3 totals 16 residues. The germline V gene encodes CDR1 GTSNPN and CDR2 SVGIG (reference sequence). V lost 0 bases, J lost 2 bases, and 9 bases stayed unmatched. In nucleotides, the CDR3 is TGTGCCTGGAGTGTATCGGTTTGGGGAGGGCAAGAGACCCAGTACTTC. The encoded protein is CAWSVSVWGGQETQYF.

This clone was seen only once. This chain connects TRBV5-1 to TRBJ2-3; the match to TRBD2 covers 12 bases. The V gene's germline CDR1 is SGHRS and CDR2 YFSETQ. The CDR3 spans 16 residues. The trim removed 4 bases at V and 4 bases at J, leaving 7 bases unmatched. CDR3 amino acids: CASSETSGSIADTQYF. For the CDR3, the DNA is TGCGCCAGCAGCGAGACTAGCGGGAGTATCGCAGATACGCAGTATTTT.

The V gene is TRBV29-1, the J gene TRBJ2-5; 10 bases align to TRBD1. With V trimmed by 7 bases and J by 4 bases, 6 bases remained unmatched. CDR3 length equals 13 residues. Germline V gene sequence: CDR1 SQVTM, CDR2 ANQGSEA. As DNA, the CDR3 is TGCAGCGCCTATGGGACAGGGGTAGAGACCCAGTACTTC. This sequence encodes CSAYGTGVETQYF.

This rearrangement joins TRBV5-1 to TRBJ2-5; TRBD1 might be the D (6 bases). Deletions cut 4 bases from V and 2 bases from J, with 15 bases between. Germline loops: CDR1 SGHRS, CDR2 YFSETQ. CDR3 length: 15 residues. The CDR3 protein is CASSPTGQLQETQYF. DNA of the CDR3: TGCGCCAGCAGCCCTACCGGACAGCTTCAAGAGACCCAGTACTTC.

The chain recombines TRBV5-1 with TRBJ2-2; TRBD2 agrees at 9 bases. V dropped 0 bases and J dropped 4; count of bases not matched to a gene: 4. CDR1 and CDR2 from the germline V gene are SGHRS and YFSETQ. The CDR3 has 16 amino acids. DNA for the CDR3: TGCGCCAGCAGCTTGGCTCCGACTAGCGGCACCGGGGAGCTGTTTTTT. Its translation: CASSLAPTSGTGELFF.